Following are 17 T cell receptor beta chains from one sample sequenced in a study of response to subunit inactivated influenza vaccine. TCRdb used MiXCR to reprocess the RT-PCR reads, holding one entry per CDR3 protein. Here the sample spans hundreds of thousands of distinct CDR3 sequences, 12% being singletons. This sample comprised PBMCs from blood, obtained on the day of vaccination. Receptors were obtained from a man in his fifties who received an inactivated influenza vaccine.

This clonotype showed up just a few times. The V call is TRBV12-3 or TRBV12-4, the J call TRBJ2-2, with D possibly being TRBD1 (6 bases). This CDR3 has 17 amino acids. V lost 7 bases and J 3 bases, leaving 21 bases between the germline ends. CDR3 amino acids: CASTLNGGQTHTGELFF. The CDR3 nucleotides read TGTGCCAGCACCCTCAATGGGGGACAAACACACACCGGGGAGCTGTTTTTT.

CDR3 loop: CASTLAGRSTDTQYF. As DNA, the CDR3 is TGCGCCAGCACGTTAGCGGGCCGTAGCACAGATACGCAGTATTTT. V and J are TRBV5-1 and TRBJ2-3; 7 positions match TRBD2. CDR1 is SGHRS and CDR2 is YFSETQ in the germline V gene. The CDR3 is 15 amino acids. V lost 6 bases to trimming and J lost 0 bases; unmatched junction nucleotides: 7.

This chain connects TRBV28 to TRBJ2-1, with a weak D call TRBD2 (6 bases). This CDR3 region has 15 residues. The V gene lost 4 bases and the J gene lost 5 bases, with 15 bases spanning the gap. Per the germline V gene, CDR1 is MDHEN and CDR2 is SYDVKM. The CDR3 DNA reads TGTGCCAGCAGTTCTCACGGCGGGGATGACAATGAGCAGTTCTTC. Protein sequence: CASSSHGGDDNEQFF.

The rearrangement links TRBV25-1 to TRBJ1-5; 9 bases are shared with TRBD1. This CDR3 spans 14 amino acids. J gave up 6 bases and V 6 bases, and 6 bases lay outside the gene matches. The germline V gene has CDR1 MGHDK and CDR2 SYGVNS. Here the CDR3 reads CASSHGQGIQPQHF. Here the CDR3 DNA reads TGTGCCAGCAGCCATGGACAGGGGATTCAGCCCCAGCATTTT. The full variable domain, rest sourced from reference TRBV25-1 and TRBJ1-5, is EADIYQTPRYLVIGTGKKITLECSQTMGHDKMYWYQQDPGMELHLIHYSYGVNSTEKGDLSSESTVSRIRTEHFPLTLESARPSHTSQYLCASSHGQGIQPQHFGDGTRLSIL.

This clonotype was seen at least ten times. The CDR3 DNA follows: TGTGCCAGCAGCTTAGCACGGGGTGAGCAGTTCTTC. Residues: CASSLARGEQFF. This rearrangement joins TRBV7-2 to TRBJ2-1, with TRBD2 as a possible D gene (5 bases). The CDR3 consists of 12 residues. V lost 0 bases to trimming and J lost 9 bases, with 6 bases between them. Looked up from germline, CDR1 is SGHTA and CDR2 is FQGNSA.

CDR3 amino acids: CASGLRGANYGYTF. CDR3 coding DNA: TGTGCCAGCGGACTCAGGGGTGCTAACTATGGCTACACCTTC. The rearrangement uses TRBV6-1 and TRBJ1-2; the D gene is possibly TRBD1 (6 bases). Trimming pared 8 bases from V and 0 bases from J, leaving 13 bases between. Germline V lookup: CDR1 MNHNS, CDR2 SASEGT. The CDR3 is 14 amino acids.

In its sample, this clonotype was seen a few times. The CDR3 coding sequence is TGTGCCAGCAGCCGAAGGACTGCCAGGGAGACCCAGTACTTC. Translating it yields CASSRRTARETQYF. The rearrangement uses TRBV28 and TRBJ2-5; perhaps TRBD2 as D (5 bases). V shed 6 bases and J shed 5 bases, with 16 bases lying between them. This CDR3 spans 14 amino acids. Germline V gives CDR1 MDHEN, CDR2 SYDVKM.

This clonotype turned up a few times. The rearrangement uses TRBV7-4 and TRBJ2-1; 10 nucleotides line up with TRBD2. The length of the CDR3 is 14 residues. Germline V lookup: CDR1 SGHVT, CDR2 SQSDAQ. V shed 9 bases and J 3 bases; nucleotides not matched to a gene: 5. DNA for the CDR3: TGTGCCAGAATAGCGGGGGGCATCTACAATGAGCAGTTCTTC. It codes for CARIAGGIYNEQFF.

This clonotype was counted only a few times. This rearrangement joins TRBV6-1 to TRBJ2-4; D may be TRBD1 or TRBD2 (5 bases each). This CDR3 comprises 13 residues. From germline, CDR1 is MNHNS and CDR2 SASEGT. V was trimmed by 6 bases and J by 8 bases, leaving 14 bases between them. CDR3 sequence: CASRPGPWDIQYF. DNA of the CDR3: TGTGCCAGCAGGCCGGGACCGTGGGACATTCAGTACTTC.

This clonotype came up many times. V and J are TRBV11-2 and TRBJ2-7; D is possibly TRBD1 (6 bases). The CDR3 consists of 11 residues. V was pared by 0 bases and J by 10 bases, with 7 bases between. CDR1 SGHAT and CDR2 FQNNGV come from the germline V gene. As DNA, the CDR3 is TGTGCCAGCAGCTTAGAGGGGACACAGTACTTC. It codes for CASSLEGTQYF.

The chain is built from TRBV11-2 and TRBJ1-1; D may be TRBD1 (5 bases). V was clipped by 0 bases and J by 8 bases, with 13 bases between them. Germline V gene sequence: CDR1 SGHAT, CDR2 FQNNGV. CDR3 length equals 14 residues. The CDR3, as DNA: TGTGCCAGCAGCTTAGACGGGGGTTGGTGGGAAGCTTTCTTT. Amino acids: CASSLDGGWWEAFF.

This clonotype was counted between two and nine times. The CDR3 loop reads CASSQDMGGTPYEQYF. CDR3 nucleotides: TGCGCCAGCAGCCAAGATATGGGGGGCACACCCTACGAGCAGTACTTC. The chain joins TRBV4-3 to TRBJ2-7; D may correspond to TRBD1 or TRBD2 (6 bases each). Germline CDR1 LGHNA, CDR2 YSLEER. V dropped 0 bases and J dropped 2 bases, with 14 bases sitting between them. The CDR3 loop spans 16 amino acids.

J is TRBJ1-2 and V is TRBV3-1; 7 bases map to TRBD1. The CDR3 loop spans 15 amino acids. The junction had 6 bases not matched to a gene; V was cut back by 3 bases and J by 2 bases. Looked up from germline, CDR1 is LGHDT and CDR2 is YNNKEL (reference sequence). The CDR3 is CASSHRTGVNYGYTF. Written as DNA, the CDR3 is TGTGCCAGCAGCCACCGGACAGGCGTCAACTATGGCTACACCTTC.

This clonotype was recorded a few times. This chain joins TRBV6-1 and TRBJ2-1, with D tentatively TRBD2 (5 bases). Germline values: CDR1 MNHNS, CDR2 SASEGT. CDR3 length: 13 residues. V lost 6 bases to trimming and J lost 0 bases, with 6 bases between them. CDR3 in DNA: TGTGCCAGCAGGGAGGTCTCCTACAATGAGCAGTTCTTC. Protein product: CASREVSYNEQFF.

V is TRBV5-1 and J is TRBJ2-4, with D maybe TRBD2 (6 bases). Trimming left V 0 bases short and J 5 bases short, with 9 bases between. Germline assignment: CDR1 SGHRS and CDR2 YFSETQ. This CDR3 spans 14 amino acids. CDR3 amino acids: CASSLERAENIQYF. The CDR3 region has the DNA TGCGCCAGCAGCTTGGAGCGGGCGGAAAACATTCAGTACTTC.

V usage is TRBV5-1 and J usage is TRBJ1-6, with 9 bases identical to TRBD1. Germline lookup yields CDR1 SGHRS and CDR2 YFSETQ. This CDR3 comprises 15 residues. V shed 0 bases and J 7 bases; nucleotides not matched to a gene: 2. The CDR3 region is CASSLGQGVNSPLHF. The CDR3 DNA is TGCGCCAGCAGCTTGGGACAGGGGGTCAATTCACCCCTCCACTTT.

The J gene is TRBJ2-6, the V gene TRBV19; TRBD1 matches at 9 bases. Germline CDR1 reads LNHDA; CDR2 reads SQIVND (reference sequence). CDR3 size: 18 residues. V was clipped by 5 bases and J by 2 bases; unmatched bases: 10. The CDR3 DNA sequence: TGTGCCAGTAGTTTTTCCGGGACAGGGTTCGCTGGGGCCAACGTCCTGACTTTC. Its translation: CASSFSGTGFAGANVLTF.